These 20 T cell receptor beta chains originate from one sample sequenced in a study of T cell repertoires in cytomegalovirus infection. From the reads, TCRdb called clonotypes with MiXCR, one entry per CDR3 protein. This sample has 600,000 to 700,000 distinct CDR3 sequences; 30% to 40% occur once, and the top ten carry 15% to 20%. Their recognized antigens are unknown. The source was cultured PBMCs, collected from culture after CMV antigen stimulation. Source of these receptors: a human donor in good health (CMV status not recorded). Some clones in this sample may be carry-over from other donors' samples.

This chain links TRBV7-2 with TRBJ1-6; D gene unclear. This CDR3 is built from 14 residues. V lost 2 bases, J lost 6 bases, and 8 bases lay in between. Looked up from germline, CDR1 is SGHTA and CDR2 is FQGNSA. CDR3 residues: CASSLIGLNSPLHF. In DNA form, the CDR3 reads TGTGCCAGCAGCTTAATAGGGCTTAATTCACCCCTCCACTTT.

The genes are TRBV12-5 and TRBJ2-7; 12 bases fit TRBD2. Germline V lookup: CDR1 LGHNT, CDR2 FRNRAP. Losses at the gene ends were 0 bases for V and 4 bases for J; bases not matched to a gene: 28. The CDR3 sequence is 24 residues long. The CDR3 region has the DNA TGTGCTAGTGGTTTGGTCACGACAGCCGCTCTAGCGGGAGGGACCCCGGGAGAGGCGTACGAGCAGTACTTC. Translation gives CASGLVTTAALAGGTPGEAYEQYF.

The rearrangement uses TRBV12-5 and TRBJ2-3; TRBD1 aligns across 9 bases. The germline CDR1 and CDR2 sequences are LGHNT and FRNRAP. Unmatched junction bases numbered 8, after V lost 6 bases and J lost 4 bases. The CDR3 is 15 residues long. The CDR3 DNA reads as TGTGCTAGTGGACCGGGACAGGGCGTTTCAGATACGCAGTATTTT. As protein: CASGPGQGVSDTQYF.

On this clonotype: A much larger clone differs by one base, so this may be a read error. The rearrangement links TRBV3-1 to TRBJ2-1; D is undetermined. Germline V gene sequence: CDR1 LGHDT, CDR2 YNNKEL (reference sequence). This CDR3 spans 12 amino acids. Between the trimmed V and J ends, which lost 4 bases and 5 bases, there was a span of 6 bases. The CDR3 sequence is CASSRTNNEQFF. For the CDR3, the DNA is TGTGCCAGCAGCCGGACGAACAATGAGCAGTTCTTC.

This clonotype came up many times. The genes are TRBV6-5 and TRBJ1-1; weak D call: TRBD1 (5 bases). The V end lost 2 bases, the J end lost 5 bases, and 9 bases lay between the germline ends. In germline, CDR1 is MNHEY, CDR2 SVGAGI. CDR3 length: 13 residues. CDR3: CASSYLGRTEAFF. CDR3 nucleotide sequence: TGTGCCAGCAGTTACCTGGGGCGGACTGAAGCTTTCTTT.

This clonotype was seen only a few times. The CDR3 DNA is TGTGCCAGCAGCTTAATCACGGGACAGAGAAATGAAAAACTGTTTTTT. Encoded protein: CASSLITGQRNEKLFF. This rearrangement joins TRBV11-2 to TRBJ1-4; 7 nucleotides agree with TRBD1. The CDR3 runs 16 residues. In germline, CDR1 is SGHAT, CDR2 FQNNGV. The V gene end was trimmed by 2 bases and the J gene end by 5 bases; junction bases not matched to a gene: 8.

V is TRBV20-1 and J is TRBJ1-5; TRBD1 matches 7 bases. This CDR3 spans 15 amino acids. The V and J ends lost 5 bases and 5 bases, in that order; junction bases with no gene match: 12. Germline V CDR1 and CDR2: DFQATT, SNEGSKA (reference sequence). CDR3 bases: TGCAGTGCTCTAACTTCAGGGGGAGAGGATCAGCCCCAGCATTTT. Protein product: CSALTSGGEDQPQHF.

The chain couples TRBV29-1 to TRBJ1-1; D unresolved. Germline V gives CDR1 SQVTM, CDR2 ANQGSEA. The CDR3 runs to 14 residues. The V end lost 6 bases, the J end lost 3 bases, and 17 bases lay between the germline ends. Written as DNA, the CDR3 is TGCAGCGTGTTGCTTCAGGCTAGATACACTGAAGCTTTCTTT. Translating gives CSVLLQARYTEAFF.

The chain is built from TRBV11-2 and TRBJ2-2; TRBD1 might be the D (6 bases). CDR1 is SGHAT, CDR2 FQNNGV, per germline. Trimming stripped 5 bases from V and 7 bases from J, with 11 bases between. The CDR3 totals 13 residues. CDR3 protein: CASSLRGLGELFF. DNA of the CDR3: TGTGCCAGCAGCCTCAGGGGCCTCGGGGAGCTGTTTTTT.

The chain links TRBV7-8 to TRBJ1-2; 7 nucleotides agree with TRBD1. There are 15 residues in the CDR3. Germline V gives CDR1 SGHVS, CDR2 FQNEAQ. V shed 3 bases, J shed 2 bases, and the junction held 6 bases outside the gene matches. CDR3 nucleotide sequence: TGTGCCAGCAGCTTCAACAGGGGCGGAAACTATGGCTACACCTTC. Translation gives CASSFNRGGNYGYTF.

This clonotype was recorded at least ten times. This rearrangement joins TRBV7-2 to TRBJ1-2; D may be TRBD1 (5 bases). Trimming took 6 bases from V and 4 from J, leaving 18 bases between them. CDR3 length: 15 residues. The germline CDR1 and CDR2 sequences are SGHTA and FQGNSA. The CDR3 region has the DNA TGTGCCAGCAGTCCTAGGTTCGGGACTCGCTATGGCTACACCTTC. This gives the protein CASSPRFGTRYGYTF.

The rearrangement uses TRBV28 and TRBJ2-7; the D gene is possibly TRBD1 (6 bases). The V end was cut by 10 bases, the J end by 2 bases, with 12 bases between. There are 12 residues in the CDR3. CDR1 and CDR2 (germline): MDHEN, SYDVKM. The CDR3 DNA reads TGTGCCACCCGGGACATAACCTACGAGCAGTACTTC. Translating gives CATRDITYEQYF. Together with reference TRBV28 and TRBJ2-7, the CDR3 gives the full variable domain: DVKVTQSSRYLVKRTGEKVFLECVQDMDHENMFWYRQDPGLGLRLIYFSYDVKMKEKGDIPEGYSVSREKKERFSLILESASTNQTSMYLCATRDITYEQYFGPGTRLTVT.

The J gene is TRBJ2-1, the V gene TRBV12-3 or TRBV12-4, with D possibly matching TRBD2 (5 bases). This CDR3 region has 13 residues. The V and J ends lost 2 bases and 6 bases respectively, with 8 bases between them. The CDR3 sequence: CASSLKAGNEQFF. CDR3 sequence (DNA): TGTGCCAGCAGTTTAAAGGCGGGCAATGAGCAGTTCTTC.

This clonotype was counted a few times. The CDR3 nucleotides read TGCGCCAGCAGCCAAGGCGGTTTAGCTAACTATGGCTACACCTTC. This translates into CASSQGGLANYGYTF. This sequence joins TRBV4-1 and TRBJ1-2; no reliable D call. The CDR3 extends over 15 amino acids. Trimming took 1 base from V and 0 from J, leaving 9 bases between them. The germline V gene has CDR1 MGHRA and CDR2 YSYEKL.

This clonotype was seen more than once but under ten times. This chain uses TRBV20-1 with TRBJ2-3; TRBD2 agrees at 15 bases. Germline CDR1 reads DFQATT; CDR2 reads SNEGSKA (reference sequence). V trimming: 5 bases; J trimming: 4 bases; junction bases outside the gene matches: 4. The CDR3 is made up of 15 amino acids. CDR3 bases: TGCAGTGCTGGACTAGCGGGAGGGCCGGCAGATACGCAGTATTTT. Its translation: CSAGLAGGPADTQYF.

This clonotype has just a few counts. The rearrangement uses TRBV30 and TRBJ2-1; the match to TRBD2 covers 12 bases. The CDR3 has 15 residues. The junction had 8 bases not matched to a gene; V was cut back by 4 bases and J by 7 bases. CDR1 is GTSNPN and CDR2 is SVGIG in the germline V gene (reference sequence). The CDR3 spells CAWNVGLAGGNEQFF. Here the CDR3 DNA reads TGTGCCTGGAACGTAGGGCTAGCGGGAGGGAATGAGCAGTTCTTC. Combining the CDR3 with reference TRBV30 and TRBJ2-1 gives the whole variable domain SQTIHQWPATLVQPVGSPLSLECTVEGTSNPNLYWYRQAAGRGLQLLFYSVGIGQISSEVPQNLSASRPQDRQFILSSKKLLLSDSGFYLCAWNVGLAGGNEQFFGPGTRLTVL.

This clonotype was counted between two and nine times. V usage is TRBV19 and J usage is TRBJ2-2; no firm D call. The CDR3 contains 13 residues. CDR1 LNHDA and CDR2 SQIVND come from the germline V gene (reference sequence). Deletions cut 4 bases from V and 4 bases from J, with 7 bases between. The CDR3: CASSTRPTGELFF. CDR3 sequence (DNA): TGTGCCAGTAGTACGAGACCCACCGGGGAGCTGTTTTTT.

This clonotype was counted only a few times. The chain couples TRBV24-1 to TRBJ2-1; 7 nucleotides match TRBD1. J gave up 6 bases and V 4 bases, and 11 bases lay outside the gene matches. The CDR3 is 16 amino acids. Germline CDR1 KGHDR, CDR2 SFDVKD. As DNA, the CDR3 is TGTGCCACCAGTGACCCCGGGACAGCCTTTCTCAATGAGCAGTTCTTC. Translated: CATSDPGTAFLNEQFF.

This clonotype was seen at least ten times. V and J are TRBV7-2 and TRBJ1-6, with 9 bases matching TRBD1. The CDR3 is 15 residues long. Germline V gene data show CDR1 as SGHTA and CDR2 as FQGNSA. Trimming removed 7 bases from V and 3 bases from J; junction bases left unmatched: 4. The CDR3 here is CASTTGGVYNSPLHF. CDR3 nucleotides: TGTGCCAGCACCACAGGGGGCGTCTATAATTCACCCCTCCACTTT.

This sequence joins TRBV7-2 and TRBJ1-6; tentative D call: TRBD1 (6 bases). V gave up 2 bases and J gave up 4 bases, with 12 bases separating them. This CDR3 is 16 amino acids long. Germline V gene lookup returns CDR1 SGHTA and CDR2 FQGNSA. CDR3 in DNA: TGTGCCAGCAGCTTAAAGGGGGGGACGTATAATTCACCCCTCCACTTT. Protein product: CASSLKGGTYNSPLHF.